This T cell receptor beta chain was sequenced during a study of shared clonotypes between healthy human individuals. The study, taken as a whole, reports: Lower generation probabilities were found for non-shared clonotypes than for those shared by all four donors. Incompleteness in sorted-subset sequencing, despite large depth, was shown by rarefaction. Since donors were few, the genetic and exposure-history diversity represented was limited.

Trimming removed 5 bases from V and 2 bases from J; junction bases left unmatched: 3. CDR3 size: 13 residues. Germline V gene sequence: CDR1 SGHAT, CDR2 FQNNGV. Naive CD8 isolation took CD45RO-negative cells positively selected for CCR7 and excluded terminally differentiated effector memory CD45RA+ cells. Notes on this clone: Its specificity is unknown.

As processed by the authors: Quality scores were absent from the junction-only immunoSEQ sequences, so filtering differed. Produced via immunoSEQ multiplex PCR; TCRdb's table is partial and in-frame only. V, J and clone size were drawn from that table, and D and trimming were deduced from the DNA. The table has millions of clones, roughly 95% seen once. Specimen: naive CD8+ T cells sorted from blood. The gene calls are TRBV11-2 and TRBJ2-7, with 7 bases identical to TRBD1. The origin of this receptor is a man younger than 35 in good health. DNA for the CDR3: TGTGCCAGCAGCGAAGGGACAGCCTACGAGCAGTACTTC. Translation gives CASSEGTAYEQYF. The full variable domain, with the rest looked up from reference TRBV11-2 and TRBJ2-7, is EAGVAQSPRYKIIEKRQSVAFWCNPISGHATLYWYQQILGQGPKLLIQFQNNGVVDDSQLPKDRFSAERLKGVDSTLKIQPAKLEDSAVYLCASSEGTAYEQYFGPGTRLTVT.